This TCR beta chain comes out of a study of blood T cells in healthy people across ages (dated by TCRdb to 2013 to 2016). Study-level background: In model experiments, template switching captured about one uniquely barcoded TCR beta cDNA molecule for every two T cells. Donors of different ages were randomly distributed across sequencing lanes to avoid experimental bias. Four age groups were formed from the donors: young (average 16 years), middle-aged (around 39), aged (over 55) and long-lived (roughly 81). The study measured age-related changes in TCR beta repertoire diversity using deep sequencing normalized with unique cDNA molecular identifiers. Two additional independent replicas of 1 million unique cDNA reads from the same blood draw were analyzed for two donors (one aged 18 to 29 and one aged 80 or older). General study outcomes and caveats: Compared with the aged group, the long-lived group had more naive CD4+ T cells, fewer expanded clones and increased TCR diversity, a pattern suggesting age selection. Observed TCR beta diversity per million T cells fell roughly linearly with age, and a significant reduction was already apparent by age roughly 40. Estimates of total diversity based on one million sequenced T cells were considered lower bounds and underestimates. Because the CMV infection status of the donors was unknown, age-related changes in expanded clonotypes may potentially have been confounded. There was a strong correlation between observed TCR beta diversity and the percentage of naive T cells measured by flow cytometry. Since profiling was done on bulk unsorted PBMCs, naive and antigen-experienced compartments could not be conclusively compared.

To note about this clonotype: This receptor's antigen is unknown. The record has no base qualities; no much larger clone is one base away.

Donors were roughly 40 systemically healthy Caucasian individuals from Russia aged roughly 6 to 95 years. Each donor gave ten milliliters of peripheral blood, collected into EDTA-treated Vacutainer tubes. PBMCs were isolated by Ficoll-Paque density-gradient centrifugation, with at least 6 million obtained per sample. Trizol reagent was used to extract total RNA from PBMCs, with at least 6 micrograms per sample. For every donor, an aliquot of PBMCs went through flow cytometry to measure the percentages of naive CD45RAhigh/CD27high T cells. Library generation was performed with 5' RACE. Data came from an Illumina HiSeq 2500. A second PCR of roughly 7 to 11 cycles was performed with a sample-barcoded 5' primer and a J-beta primer mix. A template-switch 5' adaptor carrying 12 random nucleotides introduced a unique molecular identifier onto each TCR beta cDNA molecule. Each sample yielded at least 2.5 million CDR3-containing paired-end reads. The Mint cDNA synthesis kit, primed by a TRBC-specific oligonucleotide, was used to synthesize first-strand cDNA from all RNA. Following uracil-DNA glycosylase treatment, a first 18-cycle PCR with universal primers M1SS and BC2_uni_R was performed on all cDNA. Per the source publication's procedure: For normalization, 1 million high-quality reads were randomly selected from each sample, with every read carrying a distinct molecular identifier. Instead of being binned into consensus sequences, reads that shared molecular identifiers were thrown out. MiTCR, with a Q25 quality threshold and the strictest error-elimination algorithm, was used for CDR3 identification, clonotype clustering and error correction. A nonparametric unseen species model using Euler transformation provided a lower-bound estimate of total TCR beta diversity. TCRdb itself trimmed the public reads at Q25 with fastp, ran MiXCR and retained productive beta chains. For every CDR3 protein sequence, its rows merge into one entry that carries the most common genes and DNA. TCRdb's processing, not the authors', yielded these V and J calls. This sample holds over a million distinct CDR3 sequences; approximately 42% were observed only once. 7% to 9% of the sample comes from the top ten.

From its cysteine to its phenylalanine, the CDR3 spans 12 amino acids. The kept DNA is CDR3 alone, 36 bases in frame from the first base. Sequences GTSNPN (CDR1) and SVGIG (CDR2) are obtained from the germline V gene (reference sequence). Trimming leaves V shorter by 5 bases and J shorter by 10 bases, with the junction holding 5 bases beyond the gene matches. Source material: blood. Recombination linked TRBV30 to TRBJ2-1; a stretch of 10 junction bases matches TRBD2. The sequence came from a young woman in good health. CDR3 reads: CAWGSSGREQFF. The DNA sequence is given as TGTGCCTGGGGATCTAGCGGGAGAGAGCAGTTCTTC.